This TCR beta chain derives from a study of CD8+ T cells in alopecia areata listed by TCRdb under 2018. The study in broad terms: Treated patients were enrolled in an open-label pilot trial of oral tofacitinib at 5 to 10 mg twice daily for moderate-to-severe alopecia areata. Patients stayed on tofacitinib for 6 to 18 months and then had 6 months of follow-up off drug so that delayed response and recurrence could be assessed. For the treated patients, the SALT score, which quantifies what percentage of scalp surface area is affected, served as the measure of disease severity. The study used high-throughput TCRbeta sequencing to examine T cell clonal expansion in alopecia areata, in both the C3H/HeJ mouse model and human patients. Human TCRbeta sequencing covered scalp tissue and sorted CD4+ and CD8+ peripheral blood T cells from patchy and totalis/universalis alopecia areata patients and healthy controls. Biopsies were taken from tofacitinib-treated patients at baseline and at 4 and 24 weeks of treatment, and a later scalp biopsy was taken in several of the tofacitinib-treated patients. Clonality in the scalp was compared among normal scalp (n=4), patchy alopecia areata scalp (n=8), and alopecia totalis/universalis scalp (n=8). RNA was extracted with the PAXgene miRNA kit for fixed scalp, the miRNeasy kit for PBMCs, and the RNeasy kit for mouse skin. immunoSEQ multiplex PCR using 35 Vbeta forward primers and 13 Jbeta reverse primers was used to amplify TCRbeta CDR3 regions.

The paper's findings and limits, for the study overall: Shared TCR sequences between patients were less evident than in mice, which may be partly attributable to HLA diversity in the patient population. Unlike mouse skin, where gammadelta T cells dominate, normal human skin contains resident alphabeta T cells that get sequenced too, which complicates analysis of the scalp TCR repertoire. The treated cohort was small, with a single nonresponder, so links between baseline CD8+ expansion and response need larger studies. Compared with normal scalp, lesional scalp had higher clonality and more expanded CD8+ clones, particularly in alopecia totalis/universalis, a pattern that suggests antigenic drive. During tofacitinib treatment, many expanded lesional clones remained in scalp and blood, and this persistence may partly explain relapse after treatment is stopped. Scalp clonality and the number of expanded CD8+ clones among the top 100 scalp clones were significantly decreased by tofacitinib.

The sample's time point label, decoded: around 4 weeks on oral tofacitinib. The treatment or condition label corresponds to: oral pan-JAK inhibitor, 5-10 mg twice daily. Peripheral blood and lesional scalp punch biopsies were obtained from patients with alopecia areata. After PBMCs were isolated by density centrifugation and stained for CD3, CD4 and CD8, a FACSAria was used to sort CD4+ and CD8+ T cells. Library prep was done by the immunoSEQ multiplex PCR assay. For TCR sequencing, RNA was extracted from every sample and reverse transcribed into cDNA to serve as template. SuperScript III was used to make first-strand cDNA, primed with a 2:1 mix of oligo-dT and random hexamers. A synthetic immune receptor repertoire was used to measure amplification bias, and any remaining bias was corrected computationally. Per the authors' processing: Raw reads were preprocessed to remove errors, and CDR3 was defined by IMGT conventions from the conserved cysteine to phenylalanine. To get clonality, Shannon entropy was normalized by log2 of the number of productive unique TCRs and the result was subtracted from 1. Scalp TCRbeta sequences were cross-referenced with sorted blood CD4 and CD8 repertoires so that the CD4 or CD8 identity of scalp clones could be inferred. As stored in TCRdb, this immuneACCESS dataset retains in-frame rearrangements with V and J assigned. A fraction of the clones does not appear; measured against another copy, unresolved V genes explain less than half of the discrepancy, and the remainder lacks a known reason. Clone size and the V and J calls come from that table; the DNA yielded D and trimming. Here the sample has around 140,000 clones; about 59% occur a single time. The top ten hold roughly 15% of the sample.

A distance of 10 bases separates the germline ends of V and J, which lose 6 bases and 2 bases respectively. The CDR3 covers 13 residues, taking in both the cysteine and the phenylalanine. The sequence is cut down to CDR3 DNA, 39 bases in frame from base 1. From the germline V gene (reference sequence), CDR1 is SEHNR and CDR2 is FQNEAQ. On this clone: This clone's antigen is unknown. No base qualities exist here, and no much larger clone lies one base off it.

This clonotype originated in a human donor with alopecia areata. The sequencing used CD8+ T cells sorted from blood, collected at week 4, from a patient treated with tofacitinib. The rearranged chain carries TRBV7-9 and TRBJ1-2; a tentative D match to TRBD1 spans 5 bases. The sequenced DNA: TGTGCCAGCAGGGGGGAGTTCAACTATGGCTACACCTTC. Its protein product is CASRGEFNYGYTF.